This T cell receptor beta chain was recorded in a study of cytomegalovirus exposure and HLA in healthy donors. Across the whole study: The study's early data release held roughly 91 million unique TCRs from HLA-typed donors.

From germline, CDR1 is MNHNY and CDR2 SVGAGI (reference sequence). CDR3 length: 15 residues. Germline trimming cut 5 bases from V and 13 bases from J; bases unmatched to any gene: 17. The PCR made use of 60 Vbeta and 13 Jbeta primers. This table comes from immunoSEQ multiplex PCR, and its TCRdb copy is limited to in-frame clones, with some not included. The sample records under 45,000 clones, 64% being singletons. This receptor was taken from a human donor in good health. The sample taken for sequencing was PBMCs. V is TRBV6-6 and J is TRBJ1-5; 7 bases agree with TRBD1. This chain's CDR3 is CASSKDRTGGLRQHF. DNA for the CDR3: TGTGCCAGCAGTAAGGATAGGACAGGAGGATTGAGGCAGCATTTT.